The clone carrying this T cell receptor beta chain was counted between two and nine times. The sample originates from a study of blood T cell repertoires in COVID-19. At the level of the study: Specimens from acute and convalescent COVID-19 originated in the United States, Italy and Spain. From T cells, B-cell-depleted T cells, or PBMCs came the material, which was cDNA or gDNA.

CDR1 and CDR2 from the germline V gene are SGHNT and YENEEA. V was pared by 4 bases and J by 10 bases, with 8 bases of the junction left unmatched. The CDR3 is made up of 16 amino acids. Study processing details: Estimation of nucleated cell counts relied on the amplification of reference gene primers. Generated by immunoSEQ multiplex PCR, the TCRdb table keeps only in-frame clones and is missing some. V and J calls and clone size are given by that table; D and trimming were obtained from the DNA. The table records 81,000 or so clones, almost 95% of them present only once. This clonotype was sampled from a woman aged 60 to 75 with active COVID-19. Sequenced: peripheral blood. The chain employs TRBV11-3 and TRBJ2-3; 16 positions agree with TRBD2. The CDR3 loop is CASSSGTSGGAGAQYF. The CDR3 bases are TGTGCCAGCAGCTCTGGGACTAGCGGGGGGGCCGGTGCGCAGTATTTT.